Given below is one T cell receptor beta chain in context. Its antigen is unidentified. PCR was performed a second time for about 6 to 12 cycles using a sample-barcoded 5' primer and a J-beta primer mix. TCRdb analysed the 5' RACE reads with MiXCR anew, one entry per CDR3 protein. In the table there are some 710,000 distinct CDR3 sequences, about 46% of which are singletons. Total RNA extraction produced at least 5.5 micrograms (per sample) for the study. Germline values: CDR1 SQVTM, CDR2 ANQGSEA. The V end was cut by 7 bases, the J end by 5 bases, with 15 bases between. There are 13 residues in the CDR3. The data derive from a study of blood T cells in healthy people across ages. Notes on the study in general: Unknown CMV status may confound age-related changes in expanded clones. TCR beta diversity was tightly associated with the proportion of naive T cells.

J is TRBJ2-1 and V is TRBV29-1; the D gene is possibly TRBD1 (6 bases). The sequenced material came from blood. The clonotype was recovered from a man aged 80 or over in good health. The CDR3 DNA is TGCAGCGCTTCTGGGGGCGCCAACAATGAGCAGTTCTTC. It encodes CSASGGANNEQFF.